The 24 T cell receptor beta chains in this list originate from one sample, sequenced in a study of shared clonotypes between healthy human individuals. Produced via immunoSEQ multiplex PCR; TCRdb's table is partial and in-frame only. The sample holds 2 million to 2.5 million clones, over 85% seen once. Input material: naive CD4+ T cells from PBMCs. Noted subset: CD45RA+ positively selected. These receptors were obtained from a man between 18 and 29 years old in good health. Some clones in this sample may be carry-over from other donors' samples.

This clone was recorded once. The V gene is TRBV4-1, the J gene TRBJ2-3; 7 bases line up with TRBD2. CDR1 MGHRA and CDR2 YSYEKL come from the germline V gene. The junction had 18 bases not matched to a gene; V was cut back by 1 base and J by 11 bases. The CDR3 is made up of 17 amino acids. CDR3 DNA sequence: TGCGCCAGCAGCCAAGGACTCGATAGGGCGGGAGTATGGATGCAGTATTTT. Translating gives CASSQGLDRAGVWMQYF.

The chain links TRBV5-4 to TRBJ2-1; no firm D call. V was shortened by 0 bases and J by 8 bases, with 18 bases between the two germline ends. The CDR3 length is 16 residues. Germline values: CDR1 SGHNT, CDR2 YYREEE (reference sequence). In DNA, the CDR3 is TGTGCCAGCAGCTTGGCCCTGGAGCGTTCTACGGATGAGCAGTTCTTC. This encodes CASSLALERSTDEQFF.

This chain links TRBV18 with TRBJ1-5, with 8 bases identical to TRBD1. The germline gives CDR1 KGHSH, CDR2 LQKENI. V lost 5 bases, J lost 0 bases, and 6 bases stayed unmatched. This CDR3 has 16 residues. CDR3 amino acids: CASSTGTGGSNQPQHF. DNA for the CDR3: TGTGCCAGCTCAACGGGGACAGGCGGTAGCAATCAGCCCCAGCATTTT.

CDR3 sequence reads: CASRTGGVEQYF. The DNA of the CDR3 is TGTGCCAGCCGTACAGGGGGCGTTGAGCAGTACTTC. The chain carries TRBV7-9 and TRBJ2-7, with 9 bases that match TRBD1. This CDR3 is 12 amino acids long. The germline V gene has CDR1 SEHNR and CDR2 FQNEAQ (reference sequence). J was trimmed by 7 bases and V by 8 bases; bases with no gene match: 6.

The V gene is TRBV6-6, the J gene TRBJ2-7, with D unresolved. Trimming pared 2 bases from V and 7 bases from J, leaving 9 bases between. Germline loops: CDR1 MNHNY, CDR2 SVGAGI (reference sequence). This CDR3 contains 12 residues. This chain's CDR3 is CASSYPMREQYF. The CDR3 DNA reads as TGTGCCAGCAGTTACCCCATGAGGGAGCAGTACTTC.

The CDR3 region is CASSRDLLKGGYTF. As DNA, the CDR3 is TGTGCCAGTAGTCGTGACCTTCTAAAGGGTGGCTACACCTTC. This chain connects TRBV19 to TRBJ1-2; D is uncertain. Deletions cut 5 bases from V and 7 bases from J, with 17 bases between. Germline CDR1 and CDR2: LNHDA and SQIVND (reference sequence). This CDR3 has 14 amino acids.

Points on this clone: At one of its ends the junction is not consistent with the germline gene, which may arise from a read error. The gene calls are TRBV11-2 and TRBJ2-5, with D maybe TRBD1 (6 bases). Germline V gene sequence: CDR1 SGHAT, CDR2 FQNNGV. CDR3 size: 15 residues. CDR3 region: CASSLLRTDQDTQYF. DNA for the CDR3: TGTGCCAGCAGCCTCCTACGGACAGACCAAGATACCCAGTACTTC.

The chain is built from TRBV5-4 and TRBJ2-2, with 7 bases aligning to TRBD2. The CDR3 covers 12 residues. Germline V gene lookup returns CDR1 SGHNT and CDR2 YYREEE (reference sequence). After removal of 4 bases from V and 8 bases from J, the junction contained 2 bases not matched to a gene. This CDR3 is CASSQLAGELFF. CDR3 nucleotide sequence: TGTGCCAGCAGCCAACTAGCGGGGGAGCTGTTTTTT.

V usage is TRBV4-2 and J usage is TRBJ2-1; TRBD2 matches 13 bases. V lost 1 base, J lost 10 bases, and 7 bases stayed unmatched. CDR1 and CDR2 (germline): LGHNA, YNFKEQ. The length of the CDR3 is 16 residues. CDR3 in DNA: TGTGCCAGCAGCCAAGGAGGACTAGCGGGAGTCAACGAGCAGTTCTTC. Residues: CASSQGGLAGVNEQFF.

The chain recombines TRBV29-1 with TRBJ2-1; 8 nucleotides align to TRBD2. CDR1 and CDR2 (germline): SQVTM, ANQGSEA. This CDR3 spans 13 amino acids. The J segment lost 9 bases and the V segment lost 4 bases, leaving 8 bases of the junction unmatched. In DNA form, the CDR3 reads TGCAGCGTTGTAACTAGCGGAAATAGTGAGCAGTTCTTC. Translating it yields CSVVTSGNSEQFF.

This clone was counted once. The chain combines TRBV7-6 with TRBJ2-1, with D perhaps TRBD2 (6 bases). The CDR3 runs 16 residues. V lost 4 bases and J 5 bases, leaving 18 bases between the germline ends. Germline-derived CDR1 and CDR2 are SGHVS and FNYEAQ. The CDR3 region has the DNA TGTGCCAGCAGCTGGGCCGGGGGACCCGAACACAATGAGCAGTTCTTC. As protein: CASSWAGGPEHNEQFF.

The chain employs TRBV5-6 and TRBJ1-2; 7 nucleotides match TRBD1. The CDR3 totals 15 residues. CDR1 is SGHDT, CDR2 YYEEEE, per germline. V gave up 2 bases and J gave up 2 bases; unmatched junction bases: 6. Here the CDR3 reads CASSFLARGNYGYTF. CDR3 DNA: TGTGCCAGCAGCTTTTTGGCCAGGGGGAACTATGGCTACACCTTC.

The chain joins TRBV5-1 to TRBJ2-3; 10 bases are shared with TRBD2. There are 17 residues in the CDR3. V trimming: 4 bases; J trimming: 4 bases; junction bases outside the gene matches: 12. CDR1 and CDR2 (germline): SGHRS, YFSETQ. DNA of the CDR3: TGCGCCAGCAGCCCAGGAAACTTAGCGGGAGGACCAGATACGCAGTATTTT. Translated, it gives CASSPGNLAGGPDTQYF.

V gene TRBV4-1 combines with J gene TRBJ1-2, with no clear D. The CDR3 extends over 14 amino acids. Germline loops: CDR1 MGHRA, CDR2 YSYEKL. The ends were cut back, 1 base at V and 7 bases at J, with 13 bases in the middle. This CDR3 is CASSQGLRVPGYTF. CDR3 coding DNA: TGCGCCAGCAGCCAAGGACTTCGGGTCCCTGGCTACACCTTC.

Notes on this clone: Other DNA sequences of this sample code for an identical CDR3. The chain is built from TRBV6-6 and TRBJ1-1; D is possibly TRBD1 (6 bases). The CDR3 spans 15 residues. V lost 0 bases to trimming and J lost 0 bases, with 8 bases between them. Germline CDR1 is MNHNY and CDR2 is SVGAGI (reference sequence). CDR3 nucleotide sequence: TGTGCCAGCAGTTACTCAGCAGGGGTGAACACTGAAGCTTTCTTT. Residues: CASSYSAGVNTEAFF.

The J gene is TRBJ2-1, the V gene TRBV28; no clear D. Germline loops: CDR1 MDHEN, CDR2 SYDVKM. V shed 7 bases and J shed 4 bases, with 11 bases lying between them. The CDR3 extends over 13 amino acids. The CDR3 DNA reads TGTGCCAGCACCCTGAGTATGTACAATGAGCAGTTCTTC. This gives the protein CASTLSMYNEQFF.

Comments on this clone: The same CDR3 also results from other DNA sequences found in this sample. The V and J genes are TRBV27 and TRBJ2-2; D uncertain. This CDR3 is built from 14 residues. The germline CDR1 and CDR2 sequences are MNHEY and SMNVEV (reference sequence). The V end was cut by 1 base, the J end by 4 bases, with 7 bases between. The CDR3 loop reads CASSLYRGTGELFF. The CDR3 DNA is TGTGCCAGCAGTTTATATCGCGGCACCGGGGAGCTGTTTTTT.

As concerns this clone: Different DNA sequences within this sample yield the same CDR3. V and J are TRBV5-4 and TRBJ2-1, with TRBD2 matching 11 bases. V trimming: 0 bases; J trimming: 3 bases; junction bases outside the gene matches: 2. Germline-derived CDR1 and CDR2 are SGHNT and YYREEE (reference sequence). CDR3 length equals 16 residues. CDR3 DNA: TGTGCCAGCAGCTTGGGAGGGACTAGCGGCTACAATGAGCAGTTCTTC. As protein: CASSLGGTSGYNEQFF. The whole variable domain, remainder taken from reference TRBV5-4 and TRBJ2-1, is ETGVTQSPTHLIKTRGQQVTLRCSSQSGHNTVSWYQQALGQGPQFIFQYYREEENGRGNFPPRFSGLQFPNYSSELNVNALELDDSALYLCASSLGGTSGYNEQFFGPGTRLTVL.

The J gene is TRBJ2-1, the V gene TRBV4-1; perhaps TRBD2 as D (6 bases). Germline V gene lookup returns CDR1 MGHRA and CDR2 YSYEKL. The CDR3 extends over 16 amino acids. V dropped 2 bases and J dropped 6 bases, with 17 bases sitting between them. The CDR3 sequence: CASSQSGSIRVNEQFF. The CDR3 DNA follows: TGCGCCAGCAGCCAAAGCGGGTCAATTAGGGTCAATGAGCAGTTCTTC.

CDR3 sequence: CASSLTAPGAIGNTIYF. The DNA of the CDR3 is TGTGCCAGCAGCTTAACGGCGCCGGGGGCAATTGGAAACACCATATATTTT. The chain couples TRBV7-3 to TRBJ1-3, with D possibly matching TRBD1 (6 bases). The V end was cut by 0 bases, the J end by 3 bases, with 15 bases between. Germline CDR1 is SGHTA and CDR2 is FQGTGA. The CDR3 totals 17 residues.

This clone was seen only once. The chain combines TRBV7-9 with TRBJ1-4; D gene unclear. CDR3 length equals 15 residues. Per the germline V gene, CDR1 is SEHNR and CDR2 is FQNEAQ (reference sequence). V was trimmed by 4 bases and J by 7 bases, leaving 16 bases between them. CDR3 sequence: CASSSPWGISEKLFF. In DNA form, the CDR3 reads TGTGCCAGCAGCTCCCCGTGGGGAATAAGTGAAAAACTGTTTTTT.

Concerning this clone: The identical CDR3 is also encoded by other nucleotide sequences in the sample. This chain links TRBV28 with TRBJ2-1; D may be TRBD2 (6 bases). The length of the CDR3 is 13 residues. The germline CDR1 and CDR2 sequences are MDHEN and SYDVKM. Trimming removed 3 bases from V and 4 bases from J, with 7 bases in between. This chain's CDR3 is CASSLGGYNEQFF. CDR3 bases: TGTGCCAGCAGTTTGGGGGGATACAATGAGCAGTTCTTC.

The chain joins TRBV29-1 to TRBJ1-5, with no clear D. This CDR3 comprises 13 residues. The V end was cut by 2 bases, the J end by 3 bases, with 8 bases between. Germline lookup yields CDR1 SQVTM and CDR2 ANQGSEA. DNA of the CDR3: TGCAGCGTTGAACAAGGGCCCAATCAGCCCCAGCATTTT. Its protein product is CSVEQGPNQPQHF.

The chain is built from TRBV5-1 and TRBJ1-4, with 7 bases matching TRBD1. Trimming cost V 4 bases and J 8 bases; bases outside gene matches: 8. CDR3 length: 14 amino acids. Germline CDR1 reads SGHRS; CDR2 reads YFSETQ. As DNA, the CDR3 is TGCGCCAGCAGCGTCCAAGGGGGCGCGGAAAAACTGTTTTTT. It is translated as CASSVQGGAEKLFF.